These 21 T cell receptor beta chains came from one sample sequenced in a study of Ad26.COV2.S vaccination and SARS-CoV-2 variants. Treatment reported: 15 to 20 received Ad26.COV2.S at low or high dose, single or two shots; about 5 received placebo; per-sample allocation not given. The study sampled participants on day 63 after the first vaccine or placebo injection. Method: immunoSEQ multiplex PCR; TCRdb's copy keeps in-frame clones and lacks some. The sample contains approximately 420,000 clones, 75% to 90% of which appear only once. Material: peripheral blood, obtained in a trial of Ad26.COV2.S vaccine versus placebo. These receptors were collected from a person between 18 and 60 years old who received the Ad26.COV2.S COVID-19 vaccine or a placebo.

The rearrangement links TRBV6-2 or TRBV6-3 to TRBJ1-5, with D perhaps TRBD1 (6 bases). Trimming removed 4 bases from V and 2 bases from J, with 12 bases in between. Germline loops: CDR1 MNHEY, CDR2 SVGEGT. This CDR3 comprises 15 residues. As DNA, the CDR3 is TGTGCCAGCAGTTCGACAGGTATTGGCAATCAGCCCCAGCATTTT. Translating gives CASSSTGIGNQPQHF.

This clone appeared a single time. The chain uses TRBV24-1 and TRBJ2-2; D is possibly TRBD2 (7 bases). Germline CDR1 KGHDR, CDR2 SFDVKD. Trimming pared 3 bases from V and 4 bases from J, leaving 14 bases between. The CDR3 extends over 16 amino acids. The CDR3 nucleotides are TGTGCCACCAGTGATCAAGGGGGGGAAGTCACCGGGGAGCTGTTTTTT. Residues: CATSDQGGEVTGELFF.

The CDR3 is CASSQNHGGRPNEKLFF. In DNA form, the CDR3 reads TGTGCCAGCAGCCAAAATCACGGAGGCAGGCCGAATGAAAAACTGTTTTTT. The chain carries TRBV14 and TRBJ1-4, with D uncertain. The ends were cut back, 2 bases at V and 5 bases at J, with 18 bases in the middle. The CDR3 runs 17 residues. Germline CDR1 is SGHDN and CDR2 is FVKESK.

The CDR3 nucleotides are TGCGCCAGCAGTGCGACTAGTTCGAACACCGGGGAGCTGTTTTTT. Translation: CASSATSSNTGELFF. This chain uses TRBV10-2 with TRBJ2-2; perhaps TRBD2 as D (6 bases). The CDR3 consists of 15 residues. Germline loops: CDR1 WSHSY, CDR2 SAAADI. V shed 4 bases and J shed 0 bases, with 9 bases lying between them.

The chain has TRBV30 and TRBJ2-1, with 8 bases matching TRBD1. Germline values: CDR1 GTSNPN, CDR2 SVGIG (reference sequence). J lost 1 base, V lost 1 base, and 18 bases had no gene match. The CDR3 runs 20 residues. As DNA, the CDR3 is TGTGCCTGGAGTGGCAGACGGACAGGGCCTGTTGTTAGTTCCTACAATGAGCAGTTCTTC. Translated, it gives CAWSGRRTGPVVSSYNEQFF.

The chain couples TRBV19 to TRBJ2-1; no definite D call. The V end was cut by 7 bases, the J end by 0 bases, with 10 bases between. The CDR3 consists of 14 residues. Germline V lookup: CDR1 LNHDA, CDR2 SQIVND (reference sequence). CDR3 sequence reads: CASKRFSSYNEQFF. The CDR3 DNA is TGTGCCAGTAAACGGTTTAGCTCCTACAATGAGCAGTTCTTC.

The V gene is TRBV6-1, the J gene TRBJ1-3; D is unclear. The V end lost 2 bases, the J end lost 3 bases, and 2 bases lay between the germline ends. This CDR3 is 12 amino acids long. Germline V lookup: CDR1 MNHNS, CDR2 SASEGT. CDR3 sequence (DNA): TGTGCCAGCAGTGAAAGTGGAAACACCATATATTTT. As protein: CASSESGNTIYF.

V usage is TRBV5-1 and J usage is TRBJ1-1, with TRBD1 identical over 7 bases. The trim removed 5 bases at V and 1 base at J, leaving 8 bases unmatched. Germline CDR1 SGHRS, CDR2 YFSETQ. The CDR3 runs 15 residues. DNA of the CDR3: TGCGCCAGCAGTTCGTTGACAGGGAGGAACACTGAAGCTTTCTTT. The encoded protein is CASSSLTGRNTEAFF.

This chain links TRBV9 with TRBJ2-5, with D possibly TRBD2 on 7 matching bases. The CDR3 sequence is 18 residues long. Germline CDR1 and CDR2: SGDLS and YYNGEE. Trimming stripped 0 bases from V and 0 bases from J, with 18 bases between. CDR3 residues: CASSVGLPGGVYQETQYF. The CDR3 DNA is TGTGCCAGCAGCGTAGGTCTTCCGGGGGGCGTCTACCAAGAGACCCAGTACTTC.

The CDR3 DNA reads as TGTGCCATTGGCCAGGGAAATTCCTACGAGCAGTACTTC. Translation: CAIGQGNSYEQYF. This chain links TRBV6-5 with TRBJ2-7; D might be TRBD1 (5 bases). CDR3 size: 13 residues. V lost 10 bases to trimming and J lost 1 base, with 14 bases between them. Germline-derived CDR1 and CDR2 are MNHEY and SVGAGI.

This rearrangement joins TRBV19 to TRBJ2-4, with D maybe TRBD1 (6 bases). Germline assignment: CDR1 LNHDA and CDR2 SQIVND (reference sequence). This CDR3 is 16 amino acids long. Trimming left V 1 base short and J 4 bases short, with 14 bases between. CDR3 in amino acids: CASSIAPRQAKNIQYF. In DNA form, the CDR3 reads TGTGCCAGTAGTATAGCCCCCCGACAGGCTAAAAACATTCAGTACTTC. Supplemented by reference TRBV19 and TRBJ2-4, the full variable domain reads DGGITQSPKYLFRKEGQNVTLSCEQNLNHDAMYWYRQDPGQGLRLIYYSQIVNDFQKGDIAEGYSVSREKKESFPLTVTSAQKNPTAFYLCASSIAPRQAKNIQYFGAGTRLSVL.

This sequence joins TRBV6-6 and TRBJ1-1; D unresolved. This CDR3 has 12 residues. V shed 8 bases and J shed 1 base, with 8 bases lying between them. Germline V gene sequence: CDR1 MNHNY, CDR2 SVGAGI (reference sequence). The CDR3 region has the DNA TGTGCCAGCTCCTGGGGGAACACTGAAGCTTTCTTT. Translation gives CASSWGNTEAFF.

This sequence joins TRBV10-1 and TRBJ2-1, with D unclear. The CDR3 has 16 amino acids. Trimming took 2 bases from V and 3 from J, leaving 14 bases between them. Germline V gene lookup returns CDR1 WNHNN and CDR2 SYGVQD (reference sequence). CDR3 nucleotide sequence: TGCGCCAGCAGTGAGACGGCAGGACCGATCTACAATGAGCAGTTCTTC. The encoded protein is CASSETAGPIYNEQFF.

The chain links TRBV11-1 to TRBJ1-1; D is ambiguous. The CDR3 is 13 residues long. With 5 bases removed from V and 3 bases from J, the gap between germline ends came to 10 bases. In germline, CDR1 is SGHAT, CDR2 FQDESV (reference sequence). Here the CDR3 reads CASSDRHYTEAFF. The CDR3 DNA reads TGTGCCAGCAGCGACCGACATTACACTGAAGCTTTCTTT.

This clone has only one observation. The chain combines TRBV4-3 with TRBJ1-6, with D maybe TRBD1 (6 bases). CDR1 is LGHNA and CDR2 is YSLEER in the germline V gene. This CDR3 comprises 16 residues. V lost 0 bases, J lost 8 bases, and 14 bases lay in between. The CDR3 bases are TGCGCCAGCAGCCAAGATGTGGCAGGGGCGTATTCACCCCTCCACTTT. Residues: CASSQDVAGAYSPLHF.

The rearrangement joins TRBV21-1 to TRBJ1-2; the table names TRBD1, a call not compared with the DNA. TRBV21-1 is reported as a pseudogene. The CDR3 loop spans 12 amino acids. As DNA, the CDR3 is TGTGCCAGCAGCGACCGACAGGATGGCTACACCTTC. Protein: CASSDRQDGYTF.

The V gene is TRBV19, the J gene TRBJ2-2; D gene unclear. Trimming stripped 3 bases from V and 5 bases from J, with 16 bases between. This CDR3 region has 16 residues. CDR1 and CDR2 from the germline V gene are LNHDA and SQIVND (reference sequence). This CDR3 is CASSIGTEPRTGELFF. In nucleotides, the CDR3 is TGTGCCAGTAGTATCGGAACAGAGCCGAGGACCGGGGAGCTGTTTTTT.

The genes are TRBV6-5 and TRBJ1-6, with TRBD1 matching 8 bases. Germline CDR1 is MNHEY and CDR2 is SVGAGI. There are 15 residues in the CDR3. J gave up 5 bases and V 7 bases, and 7 bases lay outside the gene matches. The CDR3 sequence: CASITPGQDNSPLHF. Written as DNA, the CDR3 is TGTGCCAGCATCACACCGGGACAGGATAATTCACCCCTCCACTTT.

This chain links TRBV30 with TRBJ1-4; D is undetermined. CDR1 GTSNPN and CDR2 SVGIG come from the germline V gene (reference sequence). The CDR3 consists of 13 residues. The V end lost 4 bases, the J end lost 4 bases, and 10 bases lay between the germline ends. The CDR3 nucleotides read TGTGCCTGGACCGGGAGCCTTAATGAAAAACTGTTTTTT. Protein: CAWTGSLNEKLFF.

This clone was seen ten or more times. The chain couples TRBV12-5 to TRBJ1-5, with 7 bases lining up with TRBD1. Trimming took 0 bases from V and 3 from J; bases not matched to a gene: 14. The CDR3 extends over 19 amino acids. CDR1 is LGHNT, CDR2 FRNRAP, per germline. In DNA, the CDR3 is TGTGCTAGTGGTTTGGTAGTTGGACTTTGGGACAGAACCAATCAGCCCCAGCATTTT. This translates into CASGLVVGLWDRTNQPQHF.

The CDR3 sequence: CASSTGDSPLHF. CDR3 bases: TGTGCCAGCAGTACAGGGGATTCACCCCTCCACTTT. The rearrangement links TRBV6-5 to TRBJ1-6, with 7 bases lining up with TRBD1. Trimming removed 5 bases from V and 8 bases from J; junction bases left unmatched: 0. In germline, CDR1 is MNHEY, CDR2 SVGAGI. The CDR3 has 12 residues.